The table lists the clone carrying this TCR beta chain with a count of one. Using immunoSEQ multiplex PCR, the repertoire was profiled, and TCRdb retains in-frame clones only, with some absent. The table includes approximately 120,000 clones, approximately 90% detected once. This entry belongs to a study of control samples from healthy donors and cancer patients. Trimming removed 2 bases from V and 1 base from J, with 12 bases in between. The CDR3 loop spans 15 amino acids. Germline values: CDR1 SGHNT, CDR2 YYREEE (reference sequence). The receptor comes from a woman aged 45-65 years in good health. Specimen: blood. The rearrangement uses TRBV5-4 and TRBJ1-2; possibly TRBD1 for D (6 bases). The CDR3 reads CASSFSQGSNYGYTF. As DNA, the CDR3 is TGTGCCAGCAGCTTTTCCCAGGGGAGTAACTATGGCTACACCTTC.